A selection of T cell receptor beta chains follows, all from one sample in a study of blood T cell repertoires in COVID-19. Sequenced by immunoSEQ multiplex PCR; TCRdb stores in-frame clones only, minus some. Of 99,000 or so clones listed, approximately 83% are singletons. Material: peripheral blood. The receptors here all came from an elderly woman with active or convalescent COVID-19. Both conserved end residues are part of each CDR3. D genes are given only for firm matches. Rows may omit the clone size; those that give it use once, few, many or a size class.

>.|15|TRBJ2-3|.|TRBV28
CASSSGAASTDTQYF
TGTGCCAGCAGTTCTGGGGCGGCTAGCACAGATACGCAGTATTTT
>.|12|TRBJ2-7|.|TRBV28
CASIRPGYEQYF
TGTGCCAGCATCCGGCCGGGCTACGAGCAGTACTTC
>.|13|TRBJ1-5|.|TRBV10-2
CASSETGSQPQHF
TGCGCCAGCAGTGAGACAGGGAGTCAGCCCCAGCATTTT
>TRBD1|15|TRBJ1-2|once|TRBV19
CASSTGDTTNYGYTF
TGTGCCAGTAGCACAGGGGACACGACAAACTATGGCTACACCTTC
>.|17|TRBJ1-6|.|TRBV14
CASSQDLDSGLVSPLHF
TGTGCCAGCAGCCAAGATCTTGACTCCGGGTTGGTTTCACCCCTCCACTTT
>.|14|TRBJ2-1|few|TRBV6-2/TRBV6-3
CASSRGSRYNEQFF
TGTGCCAGCAGTCGTGGGAGTCGGTACAATGAGCAGTTCTTC
>.|13|TRBJ1-1|once|TRBV13
CASSFSGNTEAFF
TGTGCCAGCAGCTTTTCGGGGAACACTGAAGCTTTCTTT
>TRBD1|19|TRBJ2-2|many|TRBV28
CASSHGTGWLAVNTGELFF
TGTGCCAGCAGCCATGGGACAGGGTGGCTAGCTGTGAACACCGGGGAGCTGTTTTTT
>.|16|TRBJ2-7|.|TRBV23-1
CASSHLIRRGSYEQYF
TGCGCCAGCAGTCACCTCATCCGTAGGGGGTCCTACGAGCAGTACTTC
>TRBD1|14|TRBJ1-3|.|TRBV25-1
CASSGTGTGNTIYF
TGTGCCAGCAGTGGGACAGGAACTGGAAACACCATATATTTT
>.|14|TRBJ1-2|.|TRBV28
CASLSGHSNYGYTF
TGTGCCAGCCTGTCGGGACATTCTAACTATGGCTACACCTTC
>.|17|TRBJ2-1|.|TRBV7-9
CASSGLGGSKTYNEQFF
TGTGCCAGCAGCGGCCTAGGTGGGTCCAAAACCTACAATGAGCAGTTCTTC
>.|14|TRBJ1-6|.|TRBV19
CASRRREGLSPLHF
TGTGCCAGTAGAAGGAGGGAGGGGCTCTCACCCCTCCACTTT
>TRBD1|15|TRBJ2-1|.|TRBV7-3
CASSPQGVGYNEQFF
TGTGCCAGCAGCCCTCAGGGGGTCGGCTACAATGAGCAGTTCTTC
>.|15|TRBJ2-2|.|TRBV19
CASSIRRENTGELFF
TGTGCCAGTAGTATTCGCAGGGAGAACACCGGGGAGCTGTTTTTT
>TRBD2|14|TRBJ2-1|.|TRBV6-5
CASWGSGLNNEQFF
TGTGCCAGCTGGGGGTCGGGACTAAACAATGAGCAGTTCTTC
>TRBD1|19|TRBJ1-6|.|TRBV4-1
CASSQSGTALSSYNSPLHF
TGCGCCAGCAGCCAGTCCGGGACAGCGCTAAGCTCCTATAATTCACCCCTCCACTTT
>.|15|TRBJ1-2|once|TRBV28
CASSLTDSDLYGYTF
TGTGCCAGCAGCCTTACGGACAGCGATCTTTATGGCTACACCTTC
>.|16|TRBJ2-2|.|TRBV5-3
CARSLQKGRGTGELFF
TGTGCCAGAAGCCTGCAGAAGGGGCGCGGCACCGGGGAGCTGTTTTTT
>TRBD1|15|TRBJ2-7|.|TRBV28
CASSLYRDRGYEQYF
TGTGCCAGCAGTTTATACCGGGACAGGGGCTACGAGCAGTACTTC
>TRBD1|17|TRBJ2-5|once|TRBV5-1
CASSLGTGGATAETQYF
TGCGCCAGCAGCCTGGGGACAGGGGGCGCGACTGCAGAGACCCAGTACTTC
>TRBD2|15|TRBJ2-5|once|TRBV29-1
CSVEGTSGSGETQYF
TGCAGCGTTGAAGGAACTAGCGGGAGCGGGGAGACCCAGTACTTC
>.|15|TRBJ1-1|.|TRBV28
CASSQSSRGNTEAFF
TGTGCCAGCAGCCAATCTTCTCGCGGGAACACTGAAGCTTTCTTT
>TRBD1|14|TRBJ1-2|.|TRBV28
CASSLPNRGQGYTF
TGTGCCAGCAGTTTACCGAACAGGGGACAGGGCTACACCTTC
>.|12|TRBJ2-3|few|TRBV30
CAWSVGPDTQYF
TGTGCCTGGAGTGTGGGGCCAGATACGCAGTATTTT
>.|14|TRBJ1-6|few|TRBV5-1
CASRDGKYNSPLHF
TGCGCCAGCAGGGACGGGAAGTATAATTCACCCCTCCACTTT
>TRBD1|18|TRBJ2-2|.|TRBV5-1
CASSSGTATKQIPGELFF
TGCGCCAGCAGCTCCGGGACAGCAACGAAGCAGATCCCCGGGGAGCTGTTTTTT
>TRBD2|15|TRBJ2-3|.|TRBV5-5
CASSRLAGTTDTQYF
TGTGCCAGCAGCCGACTAGCGGGGACCACAGATACGCAGTATTTT
>.|14|TRBJ1-1|.|TRBV20-1
CSASVQGGGTEAFF
TGCAGTGCTAGTGTACAGGGAGGGGGCACTGAAGCTTTCTTT
>TRBD1|14|TRBJ2-7|.|TRBV7-2
CASSPRQGSYEQYF
TGTGCCAGCAGCCCACGACAGGGATCCTACGAGCAGTACTTC
>TRBD1|14|TRBJ2-2|.|TRBV4-1
CASSPKDRAEKLFF
TGCGCCAGCAGCCCGAAGGACAGGGCGGAAAAGCTGTTTTTT
>TRBD1|12|TRBJ1-5|.|TRBV11-2
CASSLGTGDKHF
TGTGCCAGCAGCTTGGGGACAGGGGATAAGCATTTT
>.|15|TRBJ2-7|.|TRBV5-4
CASSLGTAVSYEQYF
TGTGCCAGCAGCTTGGGGACAGCCGTATCCTACGAGCAGTACTTC
>TRBD1|16|TRBJ1-5|.|TRBV6-6
CASSFGQGSGNQPQHF
TGTGCCAGCAGTTTTGGACAGGGGTCAGGCAATCAGCCCCAGCATTTT
>TRBD2|14|TRBJ2-1|.|TRBV6-6
CASTRRGVDNEQFF
TGTGCCAGCACGAGACGGGGGGTTGACAATGAGCAGTTCTTC
>TRBD2|14|TRBJ2-1|.|TRBV7-2
CASSLLAREGEQFF
TGTGCCAGCAGCTTGCTAGCGAGGGAGGGTGAGCAGTTCTTC
>TRBD1|14|TRBJ2-3|.|TRBV7-9
CASSGQGSTDTQYF
TGTGCCAGCAGCGGACAGGGAAGCACAGATACGCAGTATTTT
>.|11|TRBJ1-2|.|TRBV28
CASSYSDGYTF
TGTGCCAGCAGTTACAGTGATGGCTACACCTTC
>.|14|TRBJ2-5|.|TRBV4-2
CASSQGTTKETQYF
TGTGCCAGCAGCCAAGGGACAACCAAAGAGACCCAGTACTTC
>TRBD1|13|TRBJ1-5|.|TRBV5-1
CASSSDRGQPQHF
TGCGCCAGCAGCTCCGACAGGGGACAGCCCCAGCATTTT
>.|16|TRBJ2-7|once|TRBV6-8
CASSYGSRGVSYEQYF
TGTGCCAGCAGTTACGGTAGCAGGGGAGTCTCCTACGAGCAGTACTTC
>.|15|TRBJ1-5|.|TRBV2
CASSEREKGNQPQHF
TGTGCCAGCAGTGAGAGGGAAAAAGGGAATCAGCCCCAGCATTTT
>.|14|TRBJ2-1|.|TRBV9
CASSVDRPGGEQFF
TGTGCCAGCAGCGTAGATCGTCCTGGAGGCGAGCAGTTCTTC
>.|15|TRBJ1-3|.|TRBV19
CASSNLGGSGNTIYF
TGTGCCAGTAGTAACCTTGGAGGTTCTGGAAACACCATATATTTT
>TRBD1|15|TRBJ1-5|.|TRBV7-9
CASSLSTGLDQPQHF
TGTGCCAGCAGCTTATCGACAGGGTTGGATCAGCCCCAGCATTTT
>.|15|TRBJ1-4|.|TRBV7-2
CASSLISRRREKLFF
TGTGCCAGCAGCTTAATATCGAGGCGTCGGGAAAAACTGTTTTTT
>.|16|TRBJ1-3|.|TRBV6-5
CASSYFGASSGNTIYF
TGTGCCAGCAGTTACTTTGGGGCGAGCTCTGGAAACACCATATATTTT
>TRBD2|16|TRBJ2-3|.|TRBV6-1
CASSEYGSGVTDTQYF
TGTGCCAGCAGTGAATACGGTAGCGGGGTCACAGATACGCAGTATTTT
>.|13|TRBJ1-1|.|TRBV7-9
CASSLDSLLEAFF
TGTGCCAGCAGCTTAGACAGTTTGCTCGAAGCTTTCTTT
>.|11|TRBJ2-1|once|TRBV14
CASSQGIEQFF
TGTGCCAGCAGTCAGGGGATTGAGCAGTTCTTC
>.|14|TRBJ2-6|.|TRBV7-3
CASSPSSGANVLTF
TGTGCCAGCAGCCCTTCCTCTGGGGCCAACGTCCTGACTTTC
>.|15|TRBJ1-6|.|TRBV9
CASSVSPESNSPLHF
TGTGCCAGCAGCGTAAGTCCAGAAAGTAATTCACCCCTCCACTTT